A selection of T cell receptor beta chains follows, all from one sample in a study of CD8 T cells in Susac syndrome. One entry per CDR3 protein, called by TCRdb with MiXCR from the immunoSEQ multiplex PCR reads. The sample has about 80,000 distinct CDR3 sequences, 75% to 95% seen once; the top ten hold roughly 0.49%. Sample: CD8+ T cells from PBMCs. All receptors come from a human donor with multiple sclerosis. Both conserved end residues are part of each CDR3. D genes are given only for firm matches. Clone sizes are given selectively: once, few, many, or a class where the clone is expanded.

d_gene: .; j_gene: TRBJ2-7; abundance: .; v_gene: TRBV28; CDR3nt: TGTGCCAGCAGTAGCCCACAGCTCGCAGGGGCTAGCGAGCAGTACTTC; CDR3aa: CASSSPQLAGASEQYF
d_gene: .; j_gene: TRBJ2-1; abundance: .; v_gene: TRBV4-3; CDR3nt: TGCGCCAGCAGCCAAGACCAGCGGAGCTACAATGAGCAGTTCTTC; CDR3aa: CASSQDQRSYNEQFF
d_gene: .; j_gene: TRBJ1-1; abundance: .; v_gene: TRBV13; CDR3nt: TGTGCCAGCAGCTTAACCCCAGCCACCGAAGCTTTCTTT; CDR3aa: CASSLTPATEAFF
d_gene: .; j_gene: TRBJ1-1; abundance: .; v_gene: TRBV20-1; CDR3nt: TGCAGTGCTAGTACCCCCATACAGTACATGAACACTGAAGCTTTCTTT; CDR3aa: CSASTPIQYMNTEAFF
d_gene: .; j_gene: TRBJ1-1; abundance: .; v_gene: TRBV12-3/TRBV12-4; CDR3nt: TGTGCCAGCAGTCCCATCCCCGAGAGGTTT; CDR3aa: CASSPIPERF
d_gene: TRBD1; j_gene: TRBJ2-5; abundance: .; v_gene: TRBV7-6; CDR3nt: TGTGCCAGCAGCACCTTTCCTGACAGGGTAGAGACCCAGTACTTC; CDR3aa: CASSTFPDRVETQYF
d_gene: TRBD2; j_gene: TRBJ2-3; abundance: .; v_gene: TRBV19; CDR3nt: TGTGCCAGTAGTATAGGTCTAGCGGGGCGCACAGATACGCAGTATTTT; CDR3aa: CASSIGLAGRTDTQYF
d_gene: TRBD1; j_gene: TRBJ1-2; abundance: once; v_gene: TRBV6-5; CDR3nt: TGTGCCAGCAGGATGGGACAGGCGTCCTATGGCTACACCTTC; CDR3aa: CASRMGQASYGYTF
d_gene: .; j_gene: TRBJ2-1; abundance: .; v_gene: TRBV11-2; CDR3nt: TGTGCCAGCAGCTTAGGGGGGGTTGATAGTTACAATGAGCAGTTCTTC; CDR3aa: CASSLGGVDSYNEQFF
d_gene: .; j_gene: TRBJ2-7; abundance: .; v_gene: TRBV6-5; CDR3nt: TGTGCCAGCAGTTCTACCGGGGGACAGTACTACGAGCAGTACTTC; CDR3aa: CASSSTGGQYYEQYF
d_gene: .; j_gene: TRBJ2-5; abundance: .; v_gene: TRBV11-2; CDR3nt: TGTGCCAGCAGCTTACCTTTTGGGTCGACTAAATACGAAGAGACCCAGTACTTC; CDR3aa: CASSLPFGSTKYEETQYF
d_gene: TRBD1; j_gene: TRBJ2-5; abundance: .; v_gene: TRBV15; CDR3nt: TGTGCCACCAGCAGGGACAGGGGACCACAAGAGACCCAGTACTTC; CDR3aa: CATSRDRGPQETQYF
d_gene: TRBD1; j_gene: TRBJ2-6; abundance: .; v_gene: TRBV4-1; CDR3nt: TGCGCCAGCAGCCAAGACGGGACAGGGGATGGGGCCAACGTCCTGACTTTC; CDR3aa: CASSQDGTGDGANVLTF
d_gene: .; j_gene: TRBJ2-1; abundance: .; v_gene: TRBV19; CDR3nt: TGTGCCAGTAGTATCCAGTTGGGCGGCGTCGATGAGCAGTTCTTC; CDR3aa: CASSIQLGGVDEQFF
d_gene: .; j_gene: TRBJ2-1; abundance: .; v_gene: TRBV6-2/TRBV6-3; CDR3nt: TGTGCCAGCAGTTTTTACAATGAGCAGTTCTTC; CDR3aa: CASSFYNEQFF
d_gene: TRBD1; j_gene: TRBJ1-1; abundance: .; v_gene: TRBV4-3; CDR3nt: TGCGCCAGCAGCCCGGAGGGGGCGGGGAGCACTGAAGCTTTCTTT; CDR3aa: CASSPEGAGSTEAFF
d_gene: .; j_gene: TRBJ2-3; abundance: .; v_gene: TRBV5-4; CDR3nt: TGTGCCAGCAGCACCGCTAGCACGCCGCAGTATTTT; CDR3aa: CASSTASTPQYF
d_gene: .; j_gene: TRBJ1-5; abundance: .; v_gene: TRBV6-6; CDR3nt: TGTGCCAGCAGTTACGAGGTTAATAGCAATCAGCCCCAGCATTTT; CDR3aa: CASSYEVNSNQPQHF
d_gene: TRBD2; j_gene: TRBJ2-1; abundance: .; v_gene: TRBV14; CDR3nt: TGTGCCAGCAGCCAAGGTAGCGGGAAGGAGTTCTTC; CDR3aa: CASSQGSGKEFF
d_gene: .; j_gene: TRBJ2-7; abundance: .; v_gene: TRBV5-6; CDR3nt: TGTGCCAGCAGCTACGGGACCGCACCCTCCTACGAGCAGTACTTC; CDR3aa: CASSYGTAPSYEQYF
d_gene: .; j_gene: TRBJ1-2; abundance: .; v_gene: TRBV4-1; CDR3nt: TGCGCCAGCAGCCAAGATGCCATGGGGACACCTGGCTACACCTTC; CDR3aa: CASSQDAMGTPGYTF
d_gene: .; j_gene: TRBJ2-5; abundance: .; v_gene: TRBV28; CDR3nt: TGTGCCAGCAGTTTTCAAAGACAAGAGACCCAGTACTTC; CDR3aa: CASSFQRQETQYF
d_gene: .; j_gene: TRBJ1-2; abundance: .; v_gene: TRBV5-6; CDR3nt: TGTGCCAGCAGCGATCACGGACAGTTCCTCTATAACTATGGCTACACCTTC; CDR3aa: CASSDHGQFLYNYGYTF
d_gene: .; j_gene: TRBJ2-5; abundance: .; v_gene: TRBV5-1; CDR3nt: TGCGCCAGCAGCTCTATGCCTCAAGAGACCCAGTACTTC; CDR3aa: CASSSMPQETQYF
d_gene: .; j_gene: TRBJ1-2; abundance: .; v_gene: TRBV27; CDR3nt: TGTGCCAGCAGTCCCGGACGGTTTGGCTATGGCTACACCTTC; CDR3aa: CASSPGRFGYGYTF
d_gene: .; j_gene: TRBJ1-5; abundance: few; v_gene: TRBV19; CDR3nt: TGTGCCAGTAGTATAACAGGTGGGAGCAATCAGCCCCAGCATTTT; CDR3aa: CASSITGGSNQPQHF
d_gene: .; j_gene: TRBJ1-5; abundance: .; v_gene: TRBV27; CDR3nt: TGTGCCAGCAGTTTTGGGTCGAGCGGGCCCCAGCATTTT; CDR3aa: CASSFGSSGPQHF
d_gene: .; j_gene: TRBJ2-7; abundance: .; v_gene: TRBV28; CDR3nt: TGTGCCAGCAGTTTTCGGCTGACCTACGAGCAGTACTTC; CDR3aa: CASSFRLTYEQYF
d_gene: .; j_gene: TRBJ2-3; abundance: .; v_gene: TRBV7-8; CDR3nt: TGTGCCAGCAGCACCGGGAGTTTCACAGATACGCAGTATTTT; CDR3aa: CASSTGSFTDTQYF
d_gene: .; j_gene: TRBJ2-7; abundance: .; v_gene: TRBV2; CDR3nt: TGTGCCAGCTCCTCCGCTGCAGAGTATGAGCAGTACTTC; CDR3aa: CASSSAAEYEQYF
d_gene: TRBD2; j_gene: TRBJ2-1; abundance: once; v_gene: TRBV20-1; CDR3nt: TGCAGTGCCCCGGACGGACTAGCGGGCTACAATGAGCAGTTCTTC; CDR3aa: CSAPDGLAGYNEQFF
d_gene: .; j_gene: TRBJ1-6; abundance: .; v_gene: TRBV10-2; CDR3nt: TGCGCCAGCAGCTCCACCGGGGGGGACAATTCACCCCTCCACTTT; CDR3aa: CASSSTGGDNSPLHF
d_gene: TRBD2; j_gene: TRBJ2-7; abundance: .; v_gene: TRBV27; CDR3nt: TGTGCCAGCAGTTGGGGACTACCCTCCTACGAGCAGTACTTC; CDR3aa: CASSWGLPSYEQYF
d_gene: .; j_gene: TRBJ1-4; abundance: .; v_gene: TRBV25-1; CDR3nt: TGTGCCAGCAGTGGTAGGGAAGTTGAAAAACTGTTTTTT; CDR3aa: CASSGREVEKLFF
d_gene: .; j_gene: TRBJ2-3; abundance: once; v_gene: TRBV7-9; CDR3nt: TGTGCCAGCAGCTTAGCCGGGGAAGGTACGCAGTATTTT; CDR3aa: CASSLAGEGTQYF
d_gene: .; j_gene: TRBJ2-7; abundance: .; v_gene: TRBV13; CDR3nt: TGTGCCAGCAGCTTGGCGGCAGAGAGCTCCTACGAGCAGTACTTC; CDR3aa: CASSLAAESSYEQYF
d_gene: TRBD2; j_gene: TRBJ2-3; abundance: .; v_gene: TRBV12-3/TRBV12-4; CDR3nt: TGTGCCAGCAGCCCCGGGGGACTAGCGGCTTCAGATACGCAGTATTTT; CDR3aa: CASSPGGLAASDTQYF
d_gene: TRBD1; j_gene: TRBJ2-3; abundance: .; v_gene: TRBV23-1; CDR3nt: TGCGCCAGCAGTCCAGGACAGGGGAAAGATACGCAGTATTTT; CDR3aa: CASSPGQGKDTQYF
d_gene: .; j_gene: TRBJ2-3; abundance: .; v_gene: TRBV30; CDR3nt: TGTGCCTGGAGTGTTGGGACATCAGATACGCAGTATTTT; CDR3aa: CAWSVGTSDTQYF
d_gene: TRBD2; j_gene: TRBJ2-1; abundance: .; v_gene: TRBV7-9; CDR3nt: TGTGCCAGCAGCTCCGGACTAGCGGTACACAATGAGCAGTTCTTC; CDR3aa: CASSSGLAVHNEQFF
d_gene: TRBD2; j_gene: TRBJ2-2; abundance: .; v_gene: TRBV7-8; CDR3nt: TGTGCCAGCAGCTTCGGACTAGCGGGAGGAGGGACCGGGGAGCTGTTTTTT; CDR3aa: CASSFGLAGGGTGELFF
d_gene: .; j_gene: TRBJ2-2; abundance: .; v_gene: TRBV7-3; CDR3nt: TGTGCCAGCAGCTTAACGGCGTGGCAGGGAAGCACCGGGGAGCTGTTTTTT; CDR3aa: CASSLTAWQGSTGELFF
d_gene: .; j_gene: TRBJ2-2; abundance: .; v_gene: TRBV28; CDR3nt: TGTGCCAGCAGTCCCCTTCAGGGAATCACCGGGGAGCTGTTTTTT; CDR3aa: CASSPLQGITGELFF
d_gene: .; j_gene: TRBJ2-4; abundance: .; v_gene: TRBV11-2; CDR3nt: TGTGCCAGCGGAGAAGAGGGATCCCCCAAGGGCAACATTCAGTACTTC; CDR3aa: CASGEEGSPKGNIQYF
d_gene: TRBD1; j_gene: TRBJ2-1; abundance: .; v_gene: TRBV4-3; CDR3nt: TGCGCCAGCAGCCTACGACAGGGTGATGAGCAGTTCTTC; CDR3aa: CASSLRQGDEQFF
d_gene: .; j_gene: TRBJ1-4; abundance: .; v_gene: TRBV6-5; CDR3nt: TGTGCCAGCACGACGGCTGAGGGTGAAAAACTGTTTTTT; CDR3aa: CASTTAEGEKLFF
d_gene: TRBD2; j_gene: TRBJ2-5; abundance: .; v_gene: TRBV7-7; CDR3nt: TGTGCTAGCAGCACTAGCGGGGGGATACAAGAGACCCAGTACTTC; CDR3aa: CASSTSGGIQETQYF
d_gene: .; j_gene: TRBJ2-1; abundance: .; v_gene: TRBV9; CDR3nt: TGTGCCAGCAGCGTAGTCGGGGAAAGCTCCTACAATGAGCAGTTCTTC; CDR3aa: CASSVVGESSYNEQFF
d_gene: .; j_gene: TRBJ2-4; abundance: once; v_gene: TRBV2; CDR3nt: TGTGCCAGCGGAAGAATCAACATTCAGTACTTC; CDR3aa: CASGRINIQYF
d_gene: .; j_gene: TRBJ2-7; abundance: few; v_gene: TRBV7-3; CDR3nt: TGTGCCAGCACCCACGAGCAGTACTTC; CDR3aa: CASTHEQYF
d_gene: .; j_gene: TRBJ2-7; abundance: .; v_gene: TRBV11-2; CDR3nt: TGTGCCAGCAGCTTAGTATTCGCAGCTTCCTACGAGCAGTACTTC; CDR3aa: CASSLVFAASYEQYF
d_gene: TRBD2; j_gene: TRBJ2-5; abundance: .; v_gene: TRBV12-3/TRBV12-4; CDR3nt: TGTGCCAGCAGGGCCCCAGCGGGAGGAGGAGAGACCCAGTACTTC; CDR3aa: CASRAPAGGGETQYF
d_gene: TRBD2; j_gene: TRBJ2-5; abundance: .; v_gene: TRBV19; CDR3nt: TGTGCCAGTAGCCCTAGCGGGAGGGCCCGGGAGACCCAGTACTTC; CDR3aa: CASSPSGRARETQYF
d_gene: TRBD1; j_gene: TRBJ2-3; abundance: .; v_gene: TRBV28; CDR3nt: TGTGCCAGCAGTTTCCCAGGGACAGGGGGTACAGATACGCAGTATTTT; CDR3aa: CASSFPGTGGTDTQYF